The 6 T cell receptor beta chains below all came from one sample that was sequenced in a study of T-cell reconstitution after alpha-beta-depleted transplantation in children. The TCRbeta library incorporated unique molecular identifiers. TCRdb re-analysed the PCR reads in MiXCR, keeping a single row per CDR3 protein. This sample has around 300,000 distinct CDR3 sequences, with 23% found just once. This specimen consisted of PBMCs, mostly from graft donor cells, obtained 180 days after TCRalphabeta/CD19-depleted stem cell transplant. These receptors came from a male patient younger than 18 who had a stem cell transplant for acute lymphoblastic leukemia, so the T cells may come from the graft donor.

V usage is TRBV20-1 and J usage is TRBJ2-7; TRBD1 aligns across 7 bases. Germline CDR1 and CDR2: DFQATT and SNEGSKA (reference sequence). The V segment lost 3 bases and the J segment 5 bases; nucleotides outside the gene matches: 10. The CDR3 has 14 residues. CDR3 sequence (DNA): TGCAGTGCTAGTGCTCAGGGGGTACCCGACGAGCAGTACTTC. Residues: CSASAQGVPDEQYF.

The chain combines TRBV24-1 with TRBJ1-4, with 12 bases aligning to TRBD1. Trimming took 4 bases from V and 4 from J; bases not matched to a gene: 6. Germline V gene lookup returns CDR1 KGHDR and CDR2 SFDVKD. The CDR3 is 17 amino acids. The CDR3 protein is CATSDPGQGAVNEKLFF. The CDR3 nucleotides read TGTGCCACCAGTGACCCGGGACAGGGGGCCGTTAATGAAAAACTGTTTTTT.

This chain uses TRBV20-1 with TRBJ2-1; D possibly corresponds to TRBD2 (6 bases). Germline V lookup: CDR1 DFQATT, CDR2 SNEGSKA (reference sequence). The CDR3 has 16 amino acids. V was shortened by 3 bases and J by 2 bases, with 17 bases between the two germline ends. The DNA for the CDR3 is TGCAGTGCTAGCATTGTAGGGACTTTCCCCTACAATGAGCAGTTCTTC. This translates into CSASIVGTFPYNEQFF.

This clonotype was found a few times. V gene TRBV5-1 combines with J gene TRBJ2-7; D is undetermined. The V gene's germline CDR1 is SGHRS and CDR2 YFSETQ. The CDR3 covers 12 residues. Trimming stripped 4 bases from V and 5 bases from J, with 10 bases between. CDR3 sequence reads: CASSLQYHEQYF. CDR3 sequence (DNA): TGCGCCAGCAGCCTTCAGTATCACGAGCAGTACTTC.

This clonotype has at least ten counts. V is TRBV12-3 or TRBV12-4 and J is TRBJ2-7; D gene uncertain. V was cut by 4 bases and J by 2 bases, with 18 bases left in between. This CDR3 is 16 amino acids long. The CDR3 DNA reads TGTGCCAGCAGTTCAGGTCGTCCCCCAAGGGCCTACGAGCAGTACTTC. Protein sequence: CASSSGRPPRAYEQYF.

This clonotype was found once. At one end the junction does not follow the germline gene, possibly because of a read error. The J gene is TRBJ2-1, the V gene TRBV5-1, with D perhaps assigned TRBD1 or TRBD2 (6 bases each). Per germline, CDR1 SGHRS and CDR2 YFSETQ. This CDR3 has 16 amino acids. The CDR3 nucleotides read TGCGCCAGCGGCTTGAGACCCCGGACGGGGGCTAATGAGCAGTTCTTC. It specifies CASGLRPRTGANEQFF.